The 32 T cell receptor beta chains below all came from one sample that was sequenced in a study of post-analysis software for immune sequencing data. Points from the study as a whole: Five TRBV segments, including TRBV5-6, TRBV5-1 and TRBV20-1, were more frequent in patients than controls.

Unique molecular identifiers had been added to the TCR beta cDNA libraries. TCRdb passed the PCR reads through MiXCR, listing each CDR3 protein once. The sample lists about 810,000 distinct CDR3 sequences, roughly half occurring once. These receptors have no known antigen. What was sequenced was blood. The receptors originated from a girl aged 5-17 years with multiple sclerosis.

This chain uses TRBV12-3 or TRBV12-4 with TRBJ1-1, with unresolved D. V was cut by 3 bases and J by 1 base, with 9 bases left in between. This CDR3 has 14 amino acids. CDR3 coding DNA: TGTGCCAGCAGTTTCCGGAACGGGAACACTGAAGCTTTCTTT. Residues: CASSFRNGNTEAFF.

V is TRBV20-1 and J is TRBJ2-1, with TRBD2 matching 13 bases. Germline trimming cut 0 bases from V and 8 bases from J; bases unmatched to any gene: 7. The CDR3 sequence is 16 residues long. CDR1 DFQATT and CDR2 SNEGSKA come from the germline V gene (reference sequence). CDR3 nucleotide sequence: TGCAGTGCTAGAGACTGGACTAGCGGGAGTTGGGATGAGCAGTTCTTC. It specifies CSARDWTSGSWDEQFF.

This clonotype was seen only a few times. The chain combines TRBV7-3 with TRBJ2-1; 14 bases fit TRBD2. CDR3 length equals 17 residues. The germline CDR1 and CDR2 sequences are SGHTA and FQGTGA. With V trimmed by 5 bases and J by 6 bases, 9 bases remained unmatched. The CDR3 DNA follows: TGTGCCAGCAGCCCTGGACTAGCGGGAGGATGGGGCAATGAGCAGTTCTTC. Translating it yields CASSPGLAGGWGNEQFF.

The table lists this clonotype with a few counts. The chain employs TRBV5-1 and TRBJ1-2; TRBD1 agrees at 8 bases. CDR1 is SGHRS and CDR2 is YFSETQ in the germline V gene. The V and J ends lost 4 bases and 6 bases, in that order; junction bases with no gene match: 11. This CDR3 is built from 15 residues. CDR3 loop: CASSGGTGVTHGYTF. The CDR3 coding sequence is TGCGCCAGCAGCGGGGGGACAGGCGTAACCCATGGCTACACCTTC. The whole variable domain, remainder taken from reference TRBV5-1 and TRBJ1-2, is KAGVTQTPRYLIKTRGQQVTLSCSPISGHRSVSWYQQTPGQGLQFLFEYFSETQRNKGNFPGRFSGRQFSNSRSEMNVSTLELGDSALYLCASSGGTGVTHGYTFGSGTRLTVV.

This chain joins TRBV27 and TRBJ1-1, with 9 bases identical to TRBD1. Germline V gives CDR1 MNHEY, CDR2 SMNVEV (reference sequence). V lost 3 bases and J lost 0; bases outside the gene matches: 5. The CDR3 is made up of 16 amino acids. The CDR3, as DNA: TGTGCCAGCAGTTTGAGAAGGGACAGGGTGAACACTGAAGCTTTCTTT. Translation: CASSLRRDRVNTEAFF.

This clonotype was counted between two and nine times. The rearrangement uses TRBV6-5 and TRBJ2-3; 10 bases are a match to TRBD2. Unmatched junction bases numbered 4, after V lost 2 bases and J lost 2 bases. The length of the CDR3 is 16 residues. Germline CDR1 and CDR2: MNHEY and SVGAGI. This CDR3 is CASSYALAGDTDTQYF. CDR3 sequence (DNA): TGTGCCAGCAGTTACGCGCTAGCGGGAGACACAGATACGCAGTATTTT.

The chain recombines TRBV5-1 with TRBJ2-5, with D perhaps matching TRBD2 (6 bases). The germline V gene has CDR1 SGHRS and CDR2 YFSETQ. This CDR3 comprises 16 residues. V was shortened by 4 bases and J by 5 bases, with 21 bases between the two germline ends. CDR3 DNA: TGCGCCAGCAGCGCCGAGGGACTCTCGGTTGGCGAGACCCAGTACTTC. Protein sequence: CASSAEGLSVGETQYF.

This clonotype was seen a few times. The chain links TRBV7-2 to TRBJ2-3; maybe TRBD1 (5 bases). CDR3 length equals 16 residues. The V end lost 5 bases, the J end lost 3 bases, and 18 bases lay between the germline ends. The V gene's germline CDR1 is SGHTA and CDR2 FQGNSA. The CDR3 region is CASSPLPLGDTDTQYF. For the CDR3, the DNA is TGTGCCAGCAGCCCACTTCCCTTAGGGGATACAGATACGCAGTATTTT.

Remarks on this clonotype: The CDR3 end shows no conserved phenylalanine or tryptophan, and so a read error is likely. The CDR3 loop is CASSLDREQQDTQYC. The CDR3 bases are TGTGCCAGCAGCTTGGACCGGGAGCAGCAAGATACGCAGTATTGT. V and J are TRBV5-5 and TRBJ2-3; tentative D call: TRBD2 (6 bases). The CDR3 loop spans 15 amino acids. Germline CDR1 SGHKS, CDR2 YYEKEE (reference sequence). V shed 0 bases and J shed 5 bases, with 13 bases lying between them.

This clonotype was found a few times. V gene TRBV5-1 combines with J gene TRBJ2-3; the match to TRBD2 covers 14 bases. The trim removed 2 bases at V and 2 bases at J, leaving 4 bases unmatched. This CDR3 is built from 17 residues. Germline V gene sequence: CDR1 SGHRS, CDR2 YFSETQ. Here the CDR3 reads CASSFRTSGGTTDTQYF. For the CDR3, the DNA is TGCGCCAGCAGCTTCCGGACTAGCGGGGGGACCACAGATACGCAGTATTTT.

This clonotype was picked up one time. This chain uses TRBV5-5 with TRBJ1-2; D unclear. The V end lost 0 bases, the J end lost 7 bases, and 7 bases lay between the germline ends. This CDR3 region has 12 residues. Germline assignment: CDR1 SGHKS and CDR2 YYEKEE (reference sequence). The CDR3 nucleotides read TGTGCCAGCAGCTTGGAAGCGGCTGGCTACACCTTC. Protein product: CASSLEAAGYTF.

The chain uses TRBV7-6 and TRBJ1-1; D not certain. With 1 base removed from V and 2 bases from J, the gap between germline ends came to 8 bases. The CDR3 extends over 14 amino acids. CDR1 and CDR2 from the germline V gene are SGHVS and FNYEAQ. CDR3 bases: TGTGCCAGCAGCTTAGTTCGGACTAACACTGAAGCTTTCTTT. It encodes CASSLVRTNTEAFF.

The chain links TRBV5-1 to TRBJ1-1; 7 nucleotides align to TRBD1. The CDR3 runs 11 residues. Looked up from germline, CDR1 is SGHRS and CDR2 is YFSETQ. J gave up 7 bases and V 4 bases, and 1 base lay outside the gene matches. CDR3 sequence: CASSRDSEAFF. CDR3 DNA sequence: TGCGCCAGCAGCCGGGACAGTGAAGCTTTCTTT.

V gene TRBV6-5 combines with J gene TRBJ2-5; no definite D call. Per germline, CDR1 MNHEY and CDR2 SVGAGI. CDR3 length equals 14 residues. Trimming stripped 6 bases from V and 4 bases from J, with 15 bases between. The CDR3 DNA follows: TGTGCCAGCAGCCGGGCGTTGCAATCAGAGACCCAGTACTTC. The encoded protein is CASSRALQSETQYF.

This clonotype was seen at least ten times. The chain has TRBV4-1 and TRBJ2-2, with 9 bases that match TRBD2. V trimming: 3 bases; J trimming: 4 bases; junction bases outside the gene matches: 6. From germline, CDR1 is MGHRA and CDR2 YSYEKL. This CDR3 is 16 amino acids long. Written as DNA, the CDR3 is TGCGCCAGCAGCCAGGGAAAGGGACTAGCCACCGGGGAGCTGTTTTTT. Translating it yields CASSQGKGLATGELFF.

Comments on this clonotype: An end of the junction does not agree with germline; a read error may underlie this. The CDR3 loop reads CASSLDGAGANVRTF. The CDR3 nucleotides are TGCGCCAGCAGCCTTGACGGGGCTGGGGCCAACGTCCGGACTTTC. The V gene is TRBV5-1, the J gene TRBJ2-6; the D gene could be TRBD1 or TRBD2 (5 bases each). The V gene's germline CDR1 is SGHRS and CDR2 YFSETQ. The CDR3 length is 15 residues.

J is TRBJ2-3 and V is TRBV5-1; the match to TRBD2 covers 9 bases. V trimming: 4 bases; J trimming: 0 bases; junction bases outside the gene matches: 6. Germline lookup yields CDR1 SGHRS and CDR2 YFSETQ. The CDR3 spans 16 residues. CDR3 residues: CASSLVAGDSTDTQYF. In DNA, the CDR3 is TGCGCCAGCAGCCTGGTAGCGGGAGATAGCACAGATACGCAGTATTTT. Looking up the rest from reference TRBV5-1 and TRBJ2-3 gives the full variable domain: KAGVTQTPRYLIKTRGQQVTLSCSPISGHRSVSWYQQTPGQGLQFLFEYFSETQRNKGNFPGRFSGRQFSNSRSEMNVSTLELGDSALYLCASSLVAGDSTDTQYFGPGTRLTVL.

The CDR3 reads CASLSTGGSYNSPLHF. The CDR3 region has the DNA TGTGCCAGCCTGTCGACAGGGGGGTCCTATAATTCACCCCTCCACTTT. The rearrangement links TRBV27 to TRBJ1-6; TRBD1 agrees at 9 bases. The CDR3 loop spans 16 amino acids. J gave up 1 base and V 8 bases, and 6 bases lay outside the gene matches. Germline loops: CDR1 MNHEY, CDR2 SMNVEV (reference sequence).

On this clonotype: An end of the junction does not agree with germline; a read error may underlie this. The J gene is TRBJ2-7, the V gene TRBV7-6; TRBD1 matches 10 bases. The CDR3 has 15 residues. CDR1 and CDR2 (germline): SGHVS, FNYEAQ. The CDR3 DNA is TGTGCCAGCAGCGAACCGGGACAGGGGAACTACAAGCAGTACTTC. Translated, it gives CASSEPGQGNYKQYF.

This clonotype came up a few times. This rearrangement joins TRBV5-1 to TRBJ1-2; D remains ambiguous. This CDR3 comprises 14 residues. Trimming cost V 0 bases and J 4 bases, with 10 bases left between them. The germline V gene encodes CDR1 SGHRS and CDR2 YFSETQ. CDR3 in DNA: TGCGCCAGCAGCTTGGATTCCGGAATCTATGGCTACACCTTC. Amino acid sequence: CASSLDSGIYGYTF.

The chain links TRBV12-3 or TRBV12-4 to TRBJ2-7; 10 nucleotides align to TRBD2. J lost 0 bases, V lost 7 bases, and 6 bases had no gene match. The CDR3 runs 15 residues. In nucleotides, the CDR3 is TGTGCCAGCACCATGACTAGCGGGTTCTCCTACGAGCAGTACTTC. The encoded protein is CASTMTSGFSYEQYF.

This clonotype was recorded at least ten times. The V and J genes are TRBV12-3 or TRBV12-4 and TRBJ2-7; D is unclear. The length of the CDR3 is 14 residues. V was trimmed by 6 bases and J by 5 bases, leaving 17 bases between them. The DNA for the CDR3 is TGTGCCAGCAGCCCCCAAGGGAATGGCGACGAGCAGTACTTC. It specifies CASSPQGNGDEQYF.

This clonotype was seen a handful of times. This chain links TRBV15 with TRBJ2-3, with TRBD2 matching 7 bases. From germline, CDR1 is LNHNV and CDR2 YYDKDF (reference sequence). The CDR3 has 18 amino acids. Trimming at V came to 1 base and at J to 3 bases, leaving 13 bases not matched to a gene. The CDR3 here is CATSRAKIAGGRTDTQYF. The CDR3 DNA sequence: TGTGCCACCAGCAGAGCCAAGATAGCGGGCGGGAGAACAGATACGCAGTATTTT.

This clonotype was observed a few times. This chain links TRBV12-5 with TRBJ2-7; perhaps TRBD1 as D (5 bases). V lost 6 bases and J lost 5, with 5 bases in between. Germline CDR1 LGHNT, CDR2 FRNRAP. CDR3 length: 10 residues. The CDR3 bases are TGTGCTAGTGGGGGGCACGAGCAGTACTTC. It codes for CASGGHEQYF.

The CDR3 bases are TGTGCCAGCAGTTACTCGACTATAAACGCTTGGGAGCAGTACTTC. Its protein is CASSYSTINAWEQYF. The chain links TRBV6-5 to TRBJ2-5, with D perhaps matching TRBD2 (5 bases). CDR1 and CDR2 from the germline V gene are MNHEY and SVGAGI. The CDR3 runs 15 residues. With 0 bases removed from V and 11 bases from J, the gap between germline ends came to 19 bases.

The rearrangement joins TRBV7-9 to TRBJ2-7; TRBD1 might be the D (6 bases). The CDR3 sequence is 16 residues long. Germline CDR1 and CDR2: SEHNR and FQNEAQ (reference sequence). With 2 bases removed from V and 0 bases from J, the gap between germline ends came to 14 bases. The chain's CDR3 is CASSLPTDRSSYEQYF. CDR3 nucleotide sequence: TGTGCCAGCAGCTTACCTACCGACAGGTCCTCCTACGAGCAGTACTTC.

The CDR3 loop reads CASSPGRNSGANVLTF. The CDR3 DNA sequence: TGTGCCAGCTCACCGGGACGGAATTCTGGGGCCAACGTCCTGACTTTC. The V and J genes are TRBV18 and TRBJ2-6; D may correspond to TRBD1 or TRBD2 (5 bases each). V lost 3 bases and J 1 base, leaving 10 bases between the germline ends. There are 16 residues in the CDR3. The germline gives CDR1 KGHSH, CDR2 LQKENI.

This clonotype was recorded a few times. CDR3 DNA sequence: TGTGCCAGCAGGGAATCCAGGGGCACTGAAGCTTTCTTT. Translating it yields CASRESRGTEAFF. The rearrangement links TRBV2 to TRBJ1-1; possible D gene TRBD1, 6 bases. With 6 bases removed from V and 4 bases from J, the gap between germline ends came to 12 bases. CDR3 length: 13 amino acids. CDR1 SNHLY and CDR2 FYNNEI come from the germline V gene.

This clonotype was counted between two and nine times. The chain couples TRBV27 to TRBJ1-2; TRBD1 might be the D (6 bases). From germline, CDR1 is MNHEY and CDR2 SMNVEV (reference sequence). V lost 5 bases, J lost 3 bases, and 16 bases lay in between. The CDR3 covers 15 residues. CDR3 sequence (DNA): TGTGCCAGCAGTCTACGCTCGACAGGTGACTATGGCTACACCTTC. Amino acids: CASSLRSTGDYGYTF.

The chain carries TRBV7-9 and TRBJ1-6; perhaps TRBD1 as D (5 bases). The length of the CDR3 is 15 residues. Germline-derived CDR1 and CDR2 are SEHNR and FQNEAQ (reference sequence). V lost 2 bases, J lost 8 bases, and 13 bases lay in between. DNA for the CDR3: TGTGCCAGCAGCTTACTAGGGGCCCAAGATTCACCCCTCCACTTT. It yields the protein CASSLLGAQDSPLHF.

This clonotype was counted between two and nine times. CDR3 protein: CASSVRELRETQYF. CDR3 sequence (DNA): TGTGCCAGCAGCGTCCGGGAGCTACGGGAGACCCAGTACTTC. The chain uses TRBV7-9 and TRBJ2-5, with a possible D match to TRBD2 (6 bases). The CDR3 length is 14 residues. V dropped 5 bases and J dropped 5 bases, with 15 bases sitting between them. Germline-derived CDR1 and CDR2 are SEHNR and FQNEAQ (reference sequence).

The rearrangement joins TRBV6-5 to TRBJ2-6; D may be TRBD1 or TRBD2 (5 bases each). V was cut by 7 bases and J by 0 bases, with 19 bases left in between. This CDR3 spans 18 amino acids. In germline, CDR1 is MNHEY, CDR2 SVGAGI. In nucleotides, the CDR3 is TGTGCCAGCACCGTTACGGGGCTAGGGGACTCTGGGGCCAACGTCCTGACTTTC. It is translated as CASTVTGLGDSGANVLTF.